The TCR beta chain described here comes from a study of cytomegalovirus exposure and HLA in healthy donors. General study findings and limits: In vitro checks showed that three CMV-associated chains really do target CMV antigens.

The study ran its PCR with 60 Vbeta and 13 Jbeta primers. The assay was immunoSEQ multiplex PCR, and TCRdb's table has in-frame clones only and misses some. The table has roughly 130,000 clones, more than 80% seen once. With regard to this clone: Its target is unknown. The same CDR3 can be traced to other DNA sequences in this sample.

V shed 6 bases, J shed 4 bases, and the junction held 6 bases outside the gene matches. CDR1 is MNHNY and CDR2 is SVGAGI in the germline V gene (reference sequence). This CDR3 spans 13 amino acids. The J gene is TRBJ2-7, the V gene TRBV6-6; 7 positions match TRBD1. This TCR derives from a man in his forties in good health and CMV-seronegative. The sequencing sample was made of PBMCs. CDR3 bases: TGTGCCAGCAGAAGAGACAGGGAATACGAGCAGTACTTC. The encoded protein is CASRRDREYEQYF.